A selection of T cell receptor beta chains follows, all from one sample in a study of T-cell reconstitution after alpha-beta-depleted transplantation in children. TCRdb independently ran MiXCR on the PCR reads; one entry per CDR3 protein. The sample shows some 390,000 distinct CDR3 sequences, roughly 20% of them seen only once. Sequencing was performed on PBMCs from the stem cell graft donor, taken from the stem cell graft. The receptors originated from a human donor who donated a stem cell graft to a child with acute myeloid leukemia. Each CDR3 is given without its conserved first and last residue.

CDR3	J	V
ASNLGGGTSVTQY	TRBJ2-3	TRBV12-3/TRBV12-4
SVVGTGNQPRH	TRBJ1-5	TRBV29-1
SAPGGSLTDTQY	TRBJ2-3	TRBV20-1
ATSSSGNEQF	TRBJ2-1	TRBV15
SASAAGGYGYT	TRBJ1-2	TRBV20-1
SANQQGRLDEQY	TRBJ2-7	TRBV20-1
SAGTGIDNSPLH	TRBJ1-6	TRBV20-1
SARVGTKGEQF	TRBJ2-1	TRBV20-1
ASSLDTDNEQF	TRBJ2-1	TRBV12-3/TRBV12-4
ASSTGTSSLNEQF	TRBJ2-1	TRBV6-1
ASRRGPVPYEQY	TRBJ2-7	TRBV21-1
ASSDPSRDKSYNEQF	TRBJ2-1	TRBV25-1
SARGQPNQPQH	TRBJ1-5	TRBV20-1
ASTSGGDAGELF	TRBJ2-2	TRBV25-1
ASSHAGVGTYNEQF	TRBJ2-1	TRBV16
ASSPTADNEQF	TRBJ2-1	TRBV13
SAFKQGNRQY	TRBJ2-7	TRBV20-1
ASAPGTSGLNEQF	TRBJ2-1	TRBV12-5
SASLPGGWNTEAF	TRBJ1-1	TRBV20-1
ATSGTYSPVALNEQF	TRBJ2-1	TRBV24-1
ASSLGPNYGYT	TRBJ1-2	TRBV27
ASSPQWESTYEQY	TRBJ2-7	TRBV4-3
SVEDREGGEQY	TRBJ2-7	TRBV29-1
SAGREYPQHNEQF	TRBJ2-1	TRBV20-1
ASSSYFSTSGRGESTDTQY	TRBJ2-3	TRBV28
ASSQDPTSTDIQY	TRBJ2-4	TRBV3-1
SAGPSGRSYNEQF	TRBJ2-1	TRBV20-1
ASSTGSVYEQY	TRBJ2-7	TRBV12-3/TRBV12-4
ASSSPLKTSGRGEQF	TRBJ2-1	TRBV28
SASAGTGTYEQY	TRBJ2-7	TRBV20-1
ASSLTGVVSPQH	TRBJ1-5	TRBV12-3/TRBV12-4
ASSFTSGYEQY	TRBJ2-7	TRBV7-2
AWSKGGSYNEQF	TRBJ2-1	TRBV30
ASSLTPGLAGNEQY	TRBJ2-7	TRBV7-2
ASSQGGTSGDTQY	TRBJ2-3	TRBV4-1
SARSFSDTQY	TRBJ2-3	TRBV20-1
ASSRERTGKAEQY	TRBJ2-7	TRBV7-2
ASSLEAGGAKNIQY	TRBJ2-4	TRBV12-3/TRBV12-4
ASSYVPDNSPLH	TRBJ1-6	TRBV6-5
ASSPGGASAGELF	TRBJ2-2	TRBV4-3
ASKSGQETQY	TRBJ2-5	TRBV12-3/TRBV12-4
ASSFRTPSTDTQY	TRBJ2-3	TRBV27
ASSQVLSSNQPQH	TRBJ1-5	TRBV4-3
SASMTADYEQY	TRBJ2-7	TRBV20-1
ASSSPEEQQETQY	TRBJ2-5	TRBV7-8
SASPRSSYEQY	TRBJ2-7	TRBV20-1
SASYTSALGEQY	TRBJ2-7	TRBV20-1
ASSLSLNAYNEQF	TRBJ2-1	TRBV28
SVNPGLDDEQY	TRBJ2-7	TRBV29-1
SARGSAYNEQF	TRBJ2-1	TRBV29-1
SASWLTRALTYEQY	TRBJ2-7	TRBV20-1
ASSYSRDTEAF	TRBJ1-1	TRBV6-5
ASSAEAVSYEQY	TRBJ2-7	TRBV4-1